Listed here are 31 T cell receptor beta chains from one sample, sequenced in a study of control samples from healthy donors and cancer patients. Sequencing was performed with immunoSEQ multiplex PCR; in TCRdb, only in-frame clones are kept and a portion is missing. There are 150,000 to 200,000 clones in the sample; 85% to 90% occur only once, and approximately 12% lies in the top ten. What was sequenced was blood. The origin of the receptors is a young man in good health.

The rearrangement links TRBV3-1 (or the pseudogene TRBV3-2) to TRBJ1-5; the D is unclear. Trimming shortened V by 1 base and J by 6 bases, and 10 bases separated the two germline ends. From germline, CDR1 is LGHDT and CDR2 YNNKEL (reference sequence). The CDR3 has 14 residues. This CDR3 is CASSQGFSGQPQHF. The CDR3, as DNA: TGTGCCAGCAGCCAAGGTTTCAGTGGTCAGCCCCAGCATTTT.

The rearrangement uses TRBV11-2 and TRBJ2-1; 9 bases fit TRBD2. The CDR3 is 16 amino acids. J gave up 5 bases and V 6 bases, and 11 bases lay outside the gene matches. The germline V gene encodes CDR1 SGHAT and CDR2 FQNNGV. CDR3: CASRPELAGKHNEQFF. As DNA, the CDR3 is TGTGCCAGCAGACCAGAACTAGCGGGCAAACACAATGAGCAGTTCTTC.

The genes are TRBV6-5 and TRBJ1-4, with a possible D match to TRBD1 (6 bases). V was shortened by 7 bases and J by 7 bases, with 19 bases between the two germline ends. Germline lookup yields CDR1 MNHEY and CDR2 SVGAGI. CDR3 length: 15 residues. The DNA for the CDR3 is TGTGCCAGCACCCGGAGAAAGGGAGGGGGTGAAAAACTGTTTTTT. Residues: CASTRRKGGGEKLFF.

V is TRBV27 and J is TRBJ2-7; maybe TRBD1 (5 bases). The CDR3 is 14 amino acids. CDR1 and CDR2 from the germline V gene are MNHEY and SMNVEV (reference sequence). V dropped 6 bases and J dropped 7 bases, with 19 bases sitting between them. Written as DNA, the CDR3 is TGTGCCAGCAGACCAAAGGTAGGGGTGGGGGAGCAGTACTTC. Its translation is CASRPKVGVGEQYF.

The chain combines TRBV28 with TRBJ2-1, with D perhaps matching TRBD1 or TRBD2 (5 bases each). Trimming took off 5 bases at V and 0 bases at J, with 17 bases between the two ends. CDR1 and CDR2 from the germline V gene are MDHEN and SYDVKM. The CDR3 loop spans 17 amino acids. CDR3 sequence reads: CASSQERGLPSYNEQFF. CDR3 in DNA: TGTGCCAGCAGTCAAGAGAGGGGCCTTCCCTCCTACAATGAGCAGTTCTTC.

The chain has TRBV7-2 and TRBJ1-2; the D gene is possibly TRBD1 (6 bases). This CDR3 has 14 residues. The germline CDR1 and CDR2 sequences are SGHTA and FQGNSA. Trimming took off 5 bases at V and 7 bases at J, with 17 bases between the two ends. The CDR3 DNA sequence: TGTGCCAGCAGCCCGCGGGGGCTTTGGTTTGGCTACACCTTC. The encoded protein is CASSPRGLWFGYTF. Based on the CDR3 plus reference TRBV7-2 and TRBJ1-2, the full variable domain is GAGVSQSPSNKVTEKGKDVELRCDPISGHTALYWYRQSLGQGLEFLIYFQGNSAPDKSGLPSDRFSAERTGGSVSTLTIQRTQQEDSAVYLCASSPRGLWFGYTFGSGTRLTVV.

The chain is built from TRBV27 and TRBJ2-1; D gene uncertain. Germline-derived CDR1 and CDR2 are MNHEY and SMNVEV (reference sequence). Deletions cut 2 bases from V and 10 bases from J, with 12 bases between. This CDR3 spans 13 amino acids. The CDR3 loop reads CASSLEVAGEQFF. The CDR3 DNA sequence: TGTGCCAGCAGTTTAGAGGTAGCAGGCGAGCAGTTCTTC.

This clone was counted a single time. The chain uses TRBV3-1 (or the pseudogene TRBV3-2) and TRBJ1-1, with D possibly TRBD1 on 5 matching bases. The germline gives CDR1 LGHDT, CDR2 YNNKEL (reference sequence). The ends were cut back, 4 bases at V and 2 bases at J, with 14 bases in the middle. The CDR3 runs 15 residues. The CDR3 region is CASSLIGAVNTEAFF. CDR3 sequence (DNA): TGTGCCAGCAGCCTGATCGGGGCAGTTAACACTGAAGCTTTCTTT.

The CDR3, as DNA: TGTGCCAGCAGCTTAACACAGAAAGCTTTCTTT. It specifies CASSLTQKAFF. The chain couples TRBV7-2 to TRBJ1-1, with unresolved D. Germline V gives CDR1 SGHTA, CDR2 FQGNSA. With 2 bases removed from V and 9 bases from J, the gap between germline ends came to 7 bases. The CDR3 runs to 11 residues. Looking up the rest from reference TRBV7-2 and TRBJ1-1 gives the full variable domain: GAGVSQSPSNKVTEKGKDVELRCDPISGHTALYWYRQSLGQGLEFLIYFQGNSAPDKSGLPSDRFSAERTGGSVSTLTIQRTQQEDSAVYLCASSLTQKAFFGQGTRLTVV.

This clone is a singleton in its sample. The rearrangement links TRBV7-9 to TRBJ2-2; tentatively, D is TRBD2 (6 bases). Germline V gene data show CDR1 as SEHNR and CDR2 as FQNEAQ (reference sequence). This CDR3 region has 16 residues. V dropped 7 bases and J dropped 4 bases, with 19 bases sitting between them. The DNA for the CDR3 is TGTGCCAGCAAGCTTAATAACGGAGGGCGCACCGGGGAGCTGTTTTTT. As protein: CASKLNNGGRTGELFF.

The V call is TRBV18, the J call TRBJ1-6, with 8 bases that match TRBD1. With V trimmed by 2 bases and J by 10 bases, 4 bases remained unmatched. The CDR3 totals 14 residues. Germline loops: CDR1 KGHSH, CDR2 LQKENI. The CDR3 region has the DNA TGTGCCAGCTCACCAGGGACAGGAACATCACCCCTCCACTTT. It specifies CASSPGTGTSPLHF. Supplemented by reference TRBV18 and TRBJ1-6, the full variable domain reads NAGVMQNPRHLVRRRGQEARLRCSPMKGHSHVYWYRQLPEEGLKFMVYLQKENIIDESGMPKERFSAEFPKEGPSILRIQQVVRGDSAAYFCASSPGTGTSPLHFGNGTRLTVT.

This rearrangement joins TRBV30 to TRBJ1-1; weak D call: TRBD1 (5 bases). Trimming took off 2 bases at V and 1 base at J, with 14 bases between the two ends. Germline lookup yields CDR1 GTSNPN and CDR2 SVGIG (reference sequence). The CDR3 spans 15 residues. For the CDR3, the DNA is TGTGCCTGGAGTCCGTACAGGAGGGGGAACACTGAAGCTTTCTTT. This gives the protein CAWSPYRRGNTEAFF.

The chain employs TRBV6-5 and TRBJ2-1; perhaps TRBD2 as D (6 bases). V lost 8 bases and J lost 6, with 17 bases in between. The CDR3 totals 14 residues. In germline, CDR1 is MNHEY, CDR2 SVGAGI. CDR3 residues: CASESGTRLNEQFF. As DNA, the CDR3 is TGTGCCAGCGAGTCCGGGACTCGCCTCAATGAGCAGTTCTTC.

V gene TRBV3-1 (or the pseudogene TRBV3-2) combines with J gene TRBJ1-1; D remains ambiguous. The CDR3 is 13 amino acids. Germline values: CDR1 LGHDT, CDR2 YNNKEL (reference sequence). Trimming removed 2 bases at V and 5 bases at J, with 9 bases between. The CDR3 is CASSQKSSTEAFF. CDR3 bases: TGTGCCAGCAGCCAAAAATCTTCGACTGAAGCTTTCTTT.

Turning to this clone: The germline gene is not matched at one end of the junction; a read error may be the cause. The rearrangement joins TRBV3-1 (or the pseudogene TRBV3-2) to TRBJ2-1; D remains ambiguous. The CDR3 has 15 residues. Germline V gene lookup returns CDR1 LGHDT and CDR2 YNNKEL (reference sequence). The chain's CDR3 is CASSYDGSSHNEQFF. CDR3 DNA sequence: TGTGCCAGCAGTTATGATGGAAGCTCCCACAATGAGCAGTTCTTC.

J is TRBJ1-2 and V is TRBV2; 7 bases fit TRBD1. The CDR3 spans 14 residues. The V gene end was trimmed by 4 bases and the J gene end by 5 bases; junction bases not matched to a gene: 7. CDR1 and CDR2 (germline): SNHLY, FYNNEI. The CDR3 sequence: CASSAGGVLYGYTF. The CDR3 region has the DNA TGTGCCAGCAGTGCAGGGGGAGTGTTATATGGCTACACCTTC.

The sample holds a few counts of this clone. The rearrangement links TRBV5-1 to TRBJ2-1; the match to TRBD1 covers 11 bases. Germline assignment: CDR1 SGHRS and CDR2 YFSETQ. Unmatched junction bases numbered 9, after V lost 3 bases and J lost 1 base. This CDR3 has 18 residues. The CDR3: CASSSPDRGRLSYNEQFF. The CDR3 DNA is TGCGCCAGCAGCTCACCGGACAGGGGGCGACTATCCTACAATGAGCAGTTCTTC.

This chain uses TRBV6-6 with TRBJ2-7, with D possibly being TRBD1 or TRBD2 (5 bases each). Germline V gene lookup returns CDR1 MNHNY and CDR2 SVGAGI (reference sequence). This CDR3 is 15 amino acids long. Trimming stripped 5 bases from V and 0 bases from J, with 14 bases between. CDR3 loop: CASSTLGESSYEQYF. The DNA for the CDR3 is TGTGCCAGCAGTACCTTGGGGGAGAGCTCCTACGAGCAGTACTTC.

With regard to this clone: This specimen includes other DNA sequences encoding the same CDR3. V usage is TRBV3-1 (or the pseudogene TRBV3-2) and J usage is TRBJ2-1; no firm D call. The germline V gene has CDR1 LGHDT and CDR2 YNNKEL (reference sequence). V lost 2 bases and J lost 10, with 6 bases in between. This CDR3 spans 11 amino acids. The CDR3 DNA reads TGTGCCAGCAGCCAACAAGGGGAGCAGTTCTTC. Encoded protein: CASSQQGEQFF.

In this sample, this clone turned up once. The rearrangement joins TRBV7-2 to TRBJ2-3; D not certain. Per germline, CDR1 SGHTA and CDR2 FQGNSA. Deletions cut 5 bases from V and 3 bases from J, with 12 bases between. This CDR3 contains 14 residues. The DNA of the CDR3 is TGTGCCAGCAGCATTAGACCTAGTACAGATACGCAGTATTTT. It specifies CASSIRPSTDTQYF.

This clone has just one count. V is TRBV27 and J is TRBJ1-4; TRBD1 might be the D (5 bases). V was clipped by 4 bases and J by 15 bases, with 18 bases between them. This CDR3 has 13 residues. Germline-derived CDR1 and CDR2 are MNHEY and SMNVEV (reference sequence). The CDR3 coding sequence is TGTGCCAGCAGTTACGGACGGGGGGGAGAAGTGTTTTTT. This gives the protein CASSYGRGGEVFF.

This clone was seen just once. This chain joins TRBV20-1 and TRBJ1-1; unclear D gene. Germline loops: CDR1 DFQATT, CDR2 SNEGSKA (reference sequence). CDR3 length: 11 amino acids. The chain's CDR3 is CSYHPNTEAFF. The CDR3 DNA sequence: TGCAGCTATCATCCGAACACTGAAGCTTTCTTT.

The J gene is TRBJ2-5, the V gene TRBV9, with D possibly TRBD2 on 5 matching bases. The V gene's germline CDR1 is SGDLS and CDR2 YYNGEE. V was cut by 0 bases and J by 2 bases, with 26 bases left in between. This CDR3 has 20 amino acids. CDR3 nucleotides: TGTGCCAGCAGCGTAGGTGGAAAAGGAGGTCGGACCGTACTACAAGAGACCCAGTACTTC. Protein product: CASSVGGKGGRTVLQETQYF.

A word on this clone: One end of the junction is discordant with germline, which a read error may explain. The rearrangement links TRBV6-5 to TRBJ2-7; D is undetermined. The CDR3 is 15 amino acids. Germline lookup yields CDR1 MNHEY and CDR2 SVGAGI. CDR3 amino acids: CASSYSPEESSEQCF. The CDR3, as DNA: TGTGCCAGCAGTTACTCCCCAGAAGAATCCAGCGAGCAGTGCTTC.

The chain joins TRBV2 to TRBJ2-2, with a weak D call TRBD2 (7 bases). CDR3 size: 15 residues. V was cut by 6 bases and J by 5 bases, with 16 bases left in between. The germline V gene encodes CDR1 SNHLY and CDR2 FYNNEI. CDR3 amino acids: CASRRGGAWTGELFF. CDR3 nucleotides: TGTGCCAGCAGGCGAGGGGGGGCGTGGACCGGGGAGCTGTTTTTT.

The V call is TRBV7-9, the J call TRBJ2-6, with D possibly TRBD1 on 5 matching bases. V lost 11 bases, J lost 2 bases, and 22 bases lay in between. The CDR3 runs to 17 residues. CDR1 and CDR2 (germline): SEHNR, FQNEAQ (reference sequence). The DNA for the CDR3 is TGTGCCGGCCATAGTAGTCAGGGTGGCGCTGGGGCCAACGTCCTGACTTTC. Protein: CAGHSSQGGAGANVLTF.

The gene calls are TRBV28 and TRBJ2-3, with 9 bases matching TRBD2. The V gene's germline CDR1 is MDHEN and CDR2 SYDVKM. The V segment lost 6 bases and the J segment 2 bases; nucleotides outside the gene matches: 15. The length of the CDR3 is 18 residues. CDR3 bases: TGTGCCAGCAGAGGGGACTTGGAGCGGGAGGCGCCCACAGATACGCAGTATTTT. It is translated as CASRGDLEREAPTDTQYF.

Only one count was recorded for this clone. This rearrangement joins TRBV3-1 (or the pseudogene TRBV3-2) to TRBJ1-6, with D perhaps matching TRBD1 (5 bases). The germline CDR1 and CDR2 sequences are LGHDT and YNNKEL (reference sequence). The CDR3 has 15 amino acids. The V and J ends lost 2 bases and 10 bases respectively, with 15 bases between them. CDR3 loop: CASSQIAQGESPLHF. CDR3 in DNA: TGTGCCAGCAGCCAAATTGCACAAGGGGAATCACCCCTCCACTTT.

The V call is TRBV2, the J call TRBJ2-3, with D possibly being TRBD1 (6 bases). This CDR3 comprises 15 residues. CDR1 SNHLY and CDR2 FYNNEI come from the germline V gene. The germline V and J ends were trimmed by 8 bases and 6 bases, with 21 bases remaining between them. CDR3 loop: CASRLSPTGKDTQYF. As DNA, the CDR3 is TGTGCCAGCCGTTTGTCTCCAACAGGGAAGGATACGCAGTATTTT.

The chain links TRBV2 to TRBJ1-5, with D hard to call. Trimming pared 5 bases from V and 5 bases from J, leaving 16 bases between. The CDR3 consists of 15 residues. Germline CDR1 is SNHLY and CDR2 is FYNNEI. The DNA of the CDR3 is TGTGCCAGCAGTTCAGATGAACGGGGAGATCAGCCCCAGCATTTT. It translates to CASSSDERGDQPQHF.

This clone was counted a single time. This chain joins TRBV28 and TRBJ2-5; D might be TRBD1 (5 bases). The V end was cut by 6 bases, the J end by 1 base, with 9 bases between. In germline, CDR1 is MDHEN, CDR2 SYDVKM. This CDR3 has 13 amino acids. For the CDR3, the DNA is TGTGCCAGCAGCCGACAGCTCCAAGAGACCCAGTACTTC. Amino acid sequence: CASSRQLQETQYF.